This T cell receptor (beta chain) was observed in a study of CD8+ T cells in alopecia areata. Study background: Recipients were roughly 6-11-week-old female C3H/HeJ mice grafted with skin from approximately 6-13-month-old C3H/HeJ donors with spontaneous alopecia.

The authors extracted RNA and reverse transcribed it into cDNA as the sequencing template. Profiled with immunoSEQ multiplex PCR; TCRdb holds only in-frame clones, not every one. In total the sample includes about 300,000 clones, none of them seen once. The CDR3 contains 14 residues. Germline CDR1 is FNHDT and CDR2 is SITEND (reference sequence). General study results and limits: Lesional scalp exceeded normal scalp in clonality, especially in alopecia totalis/universalis.

Pooled cells of cutaneous lymph node origin were sorted on CD4, CD8alpha, NKG2D, NKG2ACE and other markers. This clone has only a few counts. Its antigen is still unknown. Gene names and germline match the mouse. The read falls 4 residues short of the CDR3 end, and the missing part is taken from the germline J gene. The receptor's source is a C3H/HeJ mouse with alopecia areata. For the strain, the MHC haplotype given is H2-k. V and J are TRBV19 and TRBJ2-1; 7 bases are shared with TRBD1. Specimen: CD4+ T cells sorted from a lymph node. The CDR3 DNA, read in part, is TGTGCCAGCAGTATGACAGGGAGAGAGGCT. This codes for CASSMTGREA. The entire CDR3 sequence reads CASSMTGREAEQFF.